The 20 T cell receptor beta chains below all came from one sample that was sequenced in a study of cytomegalovirus exposure and HLA in healthy donors. Here immunoSEQ multiplex PCR was the method, and the copy in TCRdb shows in-frame clones only, minus some. Of 200,000 to 250,000 clones listed, around four fifths are singletons. Sequenced input: PBMCs. The receptors were sampled from a young woman in good health and CMV-seropositive.

The CDR3 sequence: CASRGTADTQYF. The CDR3 coding sequence is TGTGCCAGTAGAGGGACAGCAGATACGCAGTATTTT. The chain recombines TRBV19 with TRBJ2-3; 7 bases line up with TRBD1. The junction had 1 base not matched to a gene; V was cut back by 6 bases and J by 4 bases. CDR1 is LNHDA and CDR2 is SQIVND in the germline V gene (reference sequence). The CDR3 is made up of 12 amino acids.

This clone has a single count. The gene calls are TRBV6-5 and TRBJ1-1; D unclear. The V end was cut by 6 bases, the J end by 4 bases, with 18 bases between. The CDR3 consists of 15 residues. Germline assignment: CDR1 MNHEY and CDR2 SVGAGI. The chain's CDR3 is CASRYTTQFATEAFF. CDR3 coding DNA: TGTGCCAGCAGGTATACTACCCAATTCGCCACTGAAGCTTTCTTT.

This chain links TRBV5-1 with TRBJ1-1, with a tentative D call TRBD1 (6 bases). Trimming shortened V by 3 bases and J by 4 bases, and 13 bases separated the two germline ends. Germline values: CDR1 SGHRS, CDR2 YFSETQ. The CDR3 runs 14 residues. Here the CDR3 DNA reads TGCGCCAGCAGCTCCAGGGGTGGGGGCACTGAAGCTTTCTTT. The encoded protein is CASSSRGGGTEAFF.

The chain's CDR3 is CAHRTHGHSTEQFF. As DNA, the CDR3 is TGTGCCCACCGGACCCACGGGCACAGCACTGAGCAGTTCTTC. V and J are TRBV28 and TRBJ2-1; D unresolved. The CDR3 extends over 14 amino acids. The V and J ends lost 11 bases and 9 bases respectively, with 23 bases between them. Germline CDR1 and CDR2: MDHEN and SYDVKM.

The chain employs TRBV4-2 and TRBJ2-6, with 7 bases matching TRBD1. The CDR3 loop spans 19 amino acids. With 0 bases clipped from V and 0 bases from J, the junction kept 8 bases outside the gene matches. Germline V gene lookup returns CDR1 LGHNA and CDR2 YNFKEQ. The DNA for the CDR3 is TGTGCCAGCAGCCAAGATCAAGGGGGCCGGAGCTCTGGGGCCAACGTCCTGACTTTC. It translates to CASSQDQGGRSSGANVLTF.

The chain combines TRBV4-1 with TRBJ2-7, with 10 bases that match TRBD2. The V gene's germline CDR1 is MGHRA and CDR2 YSYEKL. This CDR3 has 16 residues. Trimming cost V 1 base and J 2 bases; bases outside gene matches: 5. CDR3 sequence (DNA): TGCGCCAGCAGCCAAGGACTAGCGGGCTCAGCCTACGAGCAGTACTTC. Residues: CASSQGLAGSAYEQYF.

This CDR3 is CASSLGVTQYF. The CDR3, as DNA: TGTGCCAGCAGCTTGGGGGTGACCCAGTACTTC. The chain links TRBV7-9 to TRBJ2-5, with D perhaps matching TRBD1 or TRBD2 (5 bases each). Trimming cost V 3 bases and J 7 bases, with 6 bases left between them. Germline V gene lookup returns CDR1 SEHNR and CDR2 FQNEAQ (reference sequence). The CDR3 totals 11 residues.

The chain couples TRBV30 to TRBJ1-2; TRBD1 might be the D (6 bases). The V and J ends lost 7 bases and 6 bases respectively, with 21 bases between them. The germline gives CDR1 GTSNPN, CDR2 SVGIG (reference sequence). The CDR3 length is 14 residues. CDR3 loop: CASGVGRGRNGYTF. The CDR3 coding sequence is TGTGCCTCGGGGGTGGGCAGGGGTCGGAATGGCTACACCTTC.

The gene calls are TRBV4-1 and TRBJ1-1, with D possibly being TRBD1 (5 bases). Germline CDR1 reads MGHRA; CDR2 reads YSYEKL. This CDR3 spans 15 amino acids. With 0 bases removed from V and 0 bases from J, the gap between germline ends came to 8 bases. CDR3 in DNA: TGCGCCAGCAGCCAAGATACGGGGCTGAACACTGAAGCTTTCTTT. Translating gives CASSQDTGLNTEAFF.

V gene TRBV5-1 combines with J gene TRBJ2-3; TRBD2 matches 12 bases. The length of the CDR3 is 17 residues. V was clipped by 0 bases and J by 6 bases; unmatched bases: 8. CDR1 and CDR2 from the germline V gene are SGHRS and YFSETQ. The chain's CDR3 is CASSLAVLLAGGDTQYF. In DNA, the CDR3 is TGCGCCAGCAGCTTGGCCGTCCTTCTAGCGGGAGGGGATACGCAGTATTTT.

The chain recombines TRBV10-3 with TRBJ2-1; D may be TRBD1 (6 bases). The CDR3 contains 13 residues. V was pared by 6 bases and J by 6 bases, with 12 bases between. Per germline, CDR1 ENHRY and CDR2 SYGVKD. In DNA form, the CDR3 reads TGTGCCATCAGCGAGGACAGCGGCAATGAGCAGTTCTTC. Its protein product is CAISEDSGNEQFF.

This clone was counted once. The rearrangement joins TRBV5-6 to TRBJ2-5; 8 bases are a match to TRBD1. The CDR3 length is 14 residues. The germline gives CDR1 SGHDT, CDR2 YYEEEE. J gave up 2 bases and V 3 bases, and 3 bases lay outside the gene matches. The CDR3 loop is CASSSTGGQETQYF. CDR3 coding DNA: TGTGCCAGCAGCTCAACAGGGGGGCAAGAGACCCAGTACTTC.

The V gene is TRBV5-1, the J gene TRBJ1-2; D is unclear. Per the germline V gene, CDR1 is SGHRS and CDR2 is YFSETQ. The V end was cut by 3 bases, the J end by 0 bases, with 9 bases between. This CDR3 is 14 amino acids long. The CDR3 loop is CASSSLRTNYGYTF. DNA for the CDR3: TGCGCCAGCAGCTCCCTCAGAACTAACTATGGCTACACCTTC.

CDR3 residues: CAWSVRIGEQFF. The CDR3 DNA sequence: TGTGCCTGGAGTGTACGAATTGGTGAGCAGTTCTTC. The chain joins TRBV30 to TRBJ2-1; D gene ambiguous. This CDR3 spans 12 amino acids. Germline V CDR1 and CDR2: GTSNPN, SVGIG (reference sequence). V was cut by 0 bases and J by 9 bases, with 9 bases left in between.

V is TRBV27 and J is TRBJ2-7; 8 positions agree with TRBD2. Trimming at V came to 0 bases and at J to 2 bases, leaving 6 bases not matched to a gene. Per the germline V gene, CDR1 is MNHEY and CDR2 is SMNVEV (reference sequence). This CDR3 is built from 16 residues. The CDR3 sequence: CASSLSSSGRPYEQYF. CDR3 DNA sequence: TGTGCCAGCAGTTTATCGTCGAGCGGGAGACCCTACGAGCAGTACTTC.

V gene TRBV5-4 combines with J gene TRBJ2-7, with D perhaps given as TRBD1 or TRBD2 (5 bases each). The CDR3 sequence is 14 residues long. Trimming left V 3 bases short and J 7 bases short, with 17 bases between. CDR1 and CDR2 (germline): SGHNT, YYREEE (reference sequence). CDR3 loop: CASSYGRMGDEQYF. The CDR3 DNA follows: TGTGCCAGCAGCTACGGACGGATGGGGGATGAGCAGTACTTC.

V usage is TRBV6-5 and J usage is TRBJ1-2; 9 nucleotides agree with TRBD1. Germline V gene sequence: CDR1 MNHEY, CDR2 SVGAGI. CDR3 length equals 15 residues. J lost 6 bases, V lost 5 bases, and 10 bases had no gene match. The CDR3 region is CASSHQRDRDHGYTF. CDR3 in DNA: TGTGCCAGCAGTCACCAAAGGGACAGGGATCATGGCTACACCTTC.

The gene calls are TRBV6-6 and TRBJ2-7; D might be TRBD1 (6 bases). This CDR3 spans 13 amino acids. The germline gives CDR1 MNHNY, CDR2 SVGAGI (reference sequence). The ends were cut back, 6 bases at V and 0 bases at J, with 9 bases in the middle. This chain's CDR3 is CASRRDISYEQYF. The CDR3 nucleotides are TGTGCCAGCAGAAGGGACATCTCCTACGAGCAGTACTTC.

The chain recombines TRBV7-6 with TRBJ1-2; D is ambiguous. There are 15 residues in the CDR3. Germline assignment: CDR1 SGHVS and CDR2 FNYEAQ. V was cut by 5 bases and J by 7 bases, with 20 bases left in between. The CDR3 nucleotides are TGTGCCAGCAGCGCACAAAGGAGCAGCCCGGTTGGCTACACCTTC. It specifies CASSAQRSSPVGYTF.

The chain recombines TRBV5-1 with TRBJ2-1; 8 bases align to TRBD2. The CDR3 length is 17 residues. V shed 2 bases, J shed 7 bases, and the junction held 14 bases outside the gene matches. Germline V CDR1 and CDR2: SGHRS, YFSETQ. The CDR3 here is CASSFDSSGSYKNEQFF. CDR3 nucleotide sequence: TGCGCCAGCAGCTTTGACTCCAGCGGGAGCTATAAGAATGAGCAGTTCTTC.